This is a list of T cell receptor beta chains from one sample in a study of blood T cell repertoires in COVID-19. The table came from immunoSEQ multiplex PCR; TCRdb's copy has only in-frame clones and leaves some out. Of about 140,000 clones in the sample, 70% to 85% were seen once. Sequencing was performed on peripheral blood. All receptors derive from a man aged 60 to 69 with acute or convalescent COVID-19. The CDR3 runs from the conserved cysteine through the conserved F or W. The D gene is left open where the match is weak. Clone size, where shown, is once, few, many, or a class for clones that have expanded.

TRBV19	.	.	TRBJ1-1	TGTGCCAGTAGTAACCAGGGGATAACTAACGCTGAAGCTTTCTTT	CASSNQGITNAEAFF
TRBV5-6	.	.	TRBJ2-2	TGTGCCAGCAGCTGGGGGGGGCCGAACACCGGGGAGCTGTTTTTT	CASSWGGPNTGELFF
TRBV2	.	.	TRBJ2-5	TGTGCCAGCAGTGTCCCGGGGGGCTATGAGACCCAGTACTTC	CASSVPGGYETQYF
TRBV24-1	.	TRBD2	TRBJ2-1	TGTGCCACCAGTGGGGGACTAGCGGGTTACAATGAGCAGTTCTTC	CATSGGLAGYNEQFF
TRBV4-2	many	TRBD1	TRBJ1-2	TGTGCCAGCAGCCAAGAAGACAGGGGGATCTATGGCTACACCTTC	CASSQEDRGIYGYTF
TRBV6-5	.	.	TRBJ1-1	TGTGCCAGCATGCTACAGGGTAACACTGAAGCTTTCTTT	CASMLQGNTEAFF
TRBV11-3	once	.	TRBJ2-2	TGTGCCAGCAGCTTGGAGAGCACCGGGGAGCTGTTTTTT	CASSLESTGELFF
TRBV6-5	.	.	TRBJ1-5	TGTGCCAGCAGCCCGGACAGTTATTATCAGCCCCAGCATTTT	CASSPDSYYQPQHF
TRBV7-2	.	.	TRBJ1-2	TGTGCCAGCAGCTTAAACAGGGACTATGGCTACACCTTC	CASSLNRDYGYTF
TRBV5-4	.	.	TRBJ2-2	TGTGCCAGCAGCCGGGGTACCGGGGAGCTGTTTTTT	CASSRGTGELFF
TRBV4-2	few	.	TRBJ1-2	TGTGCCAGCAGCCAAGATCCCCGCCCGGGGGGCGTGACGAGCTACACCTTC	CASSQDPRPGGVTSYTF
TRBV7-2	.	TRBD2	TRBJ2-2	TGTGCCAGCAGCTGGGGACTACCAAACGGGGAGCTGTTTTTT	CASSWGLPNGELFF
TRBV6-5	.	TRBD2	TRBJ2-1	TGTGCCAGCAGCCTAACTAGCGGGCCTCACAATGAGCAGTTCTTC	CASSLTSGPHNEQFF
TRBV6-6	.	.	TRBJ1-4	TGTGCCAGCAGACACGCGGGCTTAAATGAAAAACTGTTTTTT	CASRHAGLNEKLFF
TRBV19	.	.	TRBJ1-1	TGTGCCAGTAGTATGTTTAGGGGCACTGAAGCTTTCTTT	CASSMFRGTEAFF
TRBV19	.	.	TRBJ2-2	TGTGCCAGTAGTATTGATAGGGGAACCGGGGAGCTGTTTTTT	CASSIDRGTGELFF
TRBV28	.	.	TRBJ1-6	TGTGCCAGCAGGTACAGGCCTAGCTCCTATAATTCACCCCTCCACTTT	CASRYRPSSYNSPLHF
TRBV24-1	.	.	TRBJ2-2	TGTGCCACCAGTGATCTCCTCACCGGGGAGCTGTTTTTT	CATSDLLTGELFF
TRBV3-1/TRBV3-2	.	.	TRBJ2-7	TGTGCCAGCAGTCCACCGGGGCTAGCGACAATCTACGAGCAGTACTTC	CASSPPGLATIYEQYF
TRBV5-4	.	TRBD1	TRBJ1-2	TGTGCCAGCAGGCCTTCAGGGACAGGGTCATGGTATGGCTACACCTTC	CASRPSGTGSWYGYTF
TRBV14	.	.	TRBJ1-6	TGTGCCAGCAGTAGAGAGACGCGGAATTCACCCCTCCACTTT	CASSRETRNSPLHF
TRBV28	.	.	TRBJ1-6	TGTGCCAGCAGTCCGCCCTCGCGGGGATCACCCCTCCACTTT	CASSPPSRGSPLHF
TRBV6-5	few	TRBD2	TRBJ2-3	TGTGCCAGCAGGATGACTAGCATCGGCACAGATACGCAGTATTTT	CASRMTSIGTDTQYF
TRBV20-1	.	.	TRBJ1-1	TGCAGTGCACAGGGAGCTTTCTTT	CSAQGAFF
TRBV7-3	.	TRBD2	TRBJ2-1	TGTGCCAGCAGCTTTTCTAGCGGGAACAATGAGCAGTTCTTC	CASSFSSGNNEQFF
TRBV19	few	TRBD1	TRBJ1-2	TGTGCCAGCGGACAGGGGGCGCTGGGTGGCTACACCTTC	CASGQGALGGYTF
TRBV28	.	TRBD1	TRBJ2-7	TGTGCCAGCAGACCAACCGGGACAGGTAGACACTTC	CASRPTGTGRHF
TRBV19	.	.	TRBJ1-5	TGTGCCAGTAGTTCGGACTTTAGCAATCAGCCCCAGCATTTT	CASSSDFSNQPQHF
TRBV5-6	.	TRBD2	TRBJ2-1	TGTGCCAGCAGCCCGCCGGGGGGTGAGCAGTTCTTC	CASSPPGGEQFF